This T cell receptor (beta chain) emerged from a study of blood T cell repertoires in COVID-19. Per the study methods: The assay estimated nucleated cells by amplifying reference gene primers. Clones were read by immunoSEQ multiplex PCR, and TCRdb kept only the in-frame ones, dropping some. V and J calls and clone size are as listed in that table; D and trimming were resolved from the DNA. The sample gives almost 250,000 clones, approximately 90% of which show up once; 4.1% is in the top ten. The study drew participants aged roughly 18 to 95 years from under 30 US areas. This CDR3 spans 12 amino acids. V shed 8 bases and J 3 bases; nucleotides not matched to a gene: 4.

The TCR comes from a woman younger than 45 who had recovered from COVID-19. Specimen: PBMCs or T cells enriched from blood (not recorded which). J is TRBJ2-7 and V is TRBV12-3 or TRBV12-4, with 7 bases that match TRBD2. CDR3 sequence: CASGAGHYEQYF. As DNA, the CDR3 is TGTGCCAGCGGAGCGGGGCACTACGAGCAGTACTTC.